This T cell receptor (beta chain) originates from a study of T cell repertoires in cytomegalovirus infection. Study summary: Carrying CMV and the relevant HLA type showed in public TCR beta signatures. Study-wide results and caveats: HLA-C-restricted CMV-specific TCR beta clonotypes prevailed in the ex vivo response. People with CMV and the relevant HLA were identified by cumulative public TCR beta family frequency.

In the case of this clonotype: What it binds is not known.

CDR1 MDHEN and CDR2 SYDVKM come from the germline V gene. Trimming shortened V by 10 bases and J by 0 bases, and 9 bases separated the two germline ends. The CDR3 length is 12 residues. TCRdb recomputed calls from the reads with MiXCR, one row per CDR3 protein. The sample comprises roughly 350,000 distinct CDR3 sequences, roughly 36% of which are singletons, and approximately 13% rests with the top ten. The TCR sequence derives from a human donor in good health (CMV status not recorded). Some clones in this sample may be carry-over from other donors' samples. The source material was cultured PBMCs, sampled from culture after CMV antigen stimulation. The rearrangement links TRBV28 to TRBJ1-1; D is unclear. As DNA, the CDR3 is TGTGCCATAGGGCCCCTGAACACTGAAGCTTTCTTT. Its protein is CAIGPLNTEAFF.